These 24 T cell receptor beta chains were sequenced from one sample in a study of graft-versus-host responses after intestinal transplantation. TCRdb's copy holds only in-frame clones and misses some; the assay was immunoSEQ multiplex PCR. This sample has tens of thousands of clones, with roughly 90% found just once. These receptors' antigens are unknown. Sequenced here: unstimulated CD4+ T cells sorted from spleen or lymph node cells, sampled before transplant. Receptors originate from a human donor who was the organ donor for an intestinal transplant.

The CDR3 DNA reads as TGTGCCAGCTCACCCCCGGGACAGGGGGTAACAGATACGCAGTATTTT. Translation: CASSPPGQGVTDTQYF. The V and J genes are TRBV18 and TRBJ2-3; 11 positions agree with TRBD1. This CDR3 spans 16 amino acids. J was trimmed by 3 bases and V by 3 bases; bases with no gene match: 5. Looked up from germline, CDR1 is KGHSH and CDR2 is LQKENI.

The gene calls are TRBV6-6 and TRBJ2-7; maybe TRBD2 (6 bases). The CDR3 has 13 amino acids. The germline V and J ends were trimmed by 1 base and 5 bases, with 9 bases remaining between them. Looked up from germline, CDR1 is MNHNY and CDR2 is SVGAGI (reference sequence). The CDR3 reads CASSYWDFHEQYF. The CDR3, as DNA: TGTGCCAGCAGTTACTGGGACTTCCACGAGCAGTACTTC.

Only a few counts were recorded for this clone. The chain couples TRBV5-6 to TRBJ2-7; D gene ambiguous. The length of the CDR3 is 14 residues. The ends were cut back, 0 bases at V and 3 bases at J, with 10 bases in the middle. Germline V lookup: CDR1 SGHDT, CDR2 YYEEEE. DNA of the CDR3: TGTGCCAGCAGCTTGGGGCATCCCCTCTACGAGCAGTACTTC. This gives the protein CASSLGHPLYEQYF.

The V gene is TRBV18, the J gene TRBJ2-1; 12 bases agree with TRBD2. The CDR3 loop spans 15 amino acids. CDR1 is KGHSH and CDR2 is LQKENI in the germline V gene. The trim removed 3 bases at V and 6 bases at J, leaving 3 bases unmatched. The chain's CDR3 is CASSPTSGRSNEQFF. CDR3 bases: TGTGCCAGCTCACCGACTAGCGGGAGATCCAATGAGCAGTTCTTC.

This chain uses TRBV18 with TRBJ2-7; TRBD1 is a possible D gene (5 bases). Trimming pared 5 bases from V and 5 bases from J, leaving 10 bases between. The CDR3 covers 12 residues. Germline V gene lookup returns CDR1 KGHSH and CDR2 LQKENI. The chain's CDR3 is CASSKAGHEQYF. The CDR3 DNA reads TGTGCCAGCTCAAAGGCAGGGCACGAGCAGTACTTC.

The chain links TRBV5-1 to TRBJ1-1; maybe TRBD1 (6 bases). Germline-derived CDR1 and CDR2 are SGHRS and YFSETQ. Deletions cut 6 bases from V and 4 bases from J, with 25 bases between. This CDR3 is 17 amino acids long. The CDR3, as DNA: TGCGCCAGCACCGCCGCGGGGGGCGGTTGGGGGCTCACTGAAGCTTTCTTT. Amino acids: CASTAAGGGWGLTEAFF.

The J gene is TRBJ2-3, the V gene TRBV27; the D gene is possibly TRBD1 (5 bases). Trimming removed 6 bases from V and 0 bases from J, with 13 bases in between. CDR3 length: 15 amino acids. Germline loops: CDR1 MNHEY, CDR2 SMNVEV (reference sequence). CDR3 nucleotides: TGTGCCAGCAGGGCCCGACAGATTAGCACAGATACGCAGTATTTT. Translated, it gives CASRARQISTDTQYF.

J is TRBJ2-5 and V is TRBV5-4; D not certain. This CDR3 is built from 14 residues. Germline assignment: CDR1 SGHNT and CDR2 YYREEE (reference sequence). The V and J ends lost 0 bases and 1 base respectively, with 7 bases between them. The CDR3, as DNA: TGTGCCAGCAGCTTGGTTAGCCTCCAAGAGACCCAGTACTTC. Its translation: CASSLVSLQETQYF.

The rearrangement uses TRBV2 and TRBJ1-4; no firm D call. The germline V gene encodes CDR1 SNHLY and CDR2 FYNNEI. Trimming removed 8 bases from V and 3 bases from J, with 10 bases in between. This CDR3 is 13 amino acids long. The CDR3 is CASLGMPNEKLFF. The CDR3 DNA is TGTGCCAGCCTCGGGATGCCTAATGAAAAACTGTTTTTT. The full variable domain, completed using reference TRBV2 and TRBJ1-4, is EPEVTQTPSHQVTQMGQEVILRCVPISNHLYFYWYRQILGQKVEFLVSFYNNEISEKSEIFDDQFSVERPDGSNFTLKIRSTKLEDSAMYFCASLGMPNEKLFFGSGTQLSVL.

V and J are TRBV6-1 and TRBJ2-7; 8 bases align to TRBD1. This CDR3 has 15 amino acids. Trimming took 5 bases from V and 2 from J; bases not matched to a gene: 8. CDR1 and CDR2 from the germline V gene are MNHNS and SASEGT. CDR3 in amino acids: CASSPSAGGPYEQYF. CDR3 nucleotides: TGTGCCAGCAGTCCAAGTGCAGGGGGCCCCTACGAGCAGTACTTC.

This clone was seen a handful of times. The chain employs TRBV28 and TRBJ1-2; 11 nucleotides agree with TRBD1. CDR1 MDHEN and CDR2 SYDVKM come from the germline V gene. With V trimmed by 5 bases and J by 7 bases, 6 bases remained unmatched. The CDR3 consists of 14 residues. CDR3 sequence: CASSTGTGGFGYTF. In DNA, the CDR3 is TGTGCCAGCAGTACCGGGACAGGGGGGTTTGGCTACACCTTC.

The V call is TRBV11-3, the J call TRBJ2-7, with D tentatively TRBD1 (5 bases). CDR3 length: 14 amino acids. Trimming left V 2 bases short and J 0 bases short, with 8 bases between. Germline loops: CDR1 SGHNT, CDR2 YENEEA. The chain's CDR3 is CASSLSRGSYEQYF. CDR3 nucleotide sequence: TGTGCCAGCAGCTTAAGTAGGGGCTCCTACGAGCAGTACTTC.

This chain connects TRBV28 to TRBJ2-3; D may be TRBD2 (5 bases). Germline CDR1 is MDHEN and CDR2 is SYDVKM. The CDR3 has 15 residues. V was shortened by 5 bases and J by 1 base, with 13 bases between the two germline ends. Here the CDR3 DNA reads TGTGCCAGCAGTCCCTGGGGTAGCGGCACAGATACGCAGTATTTT. Protein product: CASSPWGSGTDTQYF.

The J gene is TRBJ1-6, the V gene TRBV5-6; D gene unclear. The CDR3 is made up of 16 amino acids. Between the trimmed V and J ends, which lost 4 bases and 7 bases, there was a span of 18 bases. Germline loops: CDR1 SGHDT, CDR2 YYEEEE. The CDR3 DNA follows: TGTGCCAGCAGCCAAGGGAGGTTGAGCCTGAATTCACCCCTCCACTTT. It encodes CASSQGRLSLNSPLHF.

This clone was counted only a few times. This sequence joins TRBV4-3 and TRBJ2-3; D is ambiguous. Germline CDR1 LGHNA, CDR2 YSLEER. The CDR3 totals 12 residues. V was cut by 3 bases and J by 9 bases, with 10 bases left in between. CDR3 bases: TGCGCCAGCAGCCAGGGCGCTGACACGCAGTATTTT. This codes for CASSQGADTQYF.

The gene calls are TRBV30 and TRBJ1-2, with D unresolved. The V and J ends lost 3 bases and 0 bases respectively, with 11 bases between them. Germline values: CDR1 GTSNPN, CDR2 SVGIG (reference sequence). The CDR3 has 14 residues. The CDR3 is CAWSPRRANYGYTF. The CDR3 bases are TGTGCCTGGAGCCCACGGAGAGCTAACTATGGCTACACCTTC.

The V and J genes are TRBV19 and TRBJ2-7, with TRBD2 identical over 11 bases. Germline V gene data show CDR1 as LNHDA and CDR2 as SQIVND (reference sequence). The CDR3 covers 16 residues. V shed 3 bases, J shed 4 bases, and the junction held 8 bases outside the gene matches. The DNA for the CDR3 is TGTGCCAGTAGTATCACGGCTAGCGGGAGGACATACGAGCAGTACTTC. Protein: CASSITASGRTYEQYF.

This chain uses TRBV11-3 with TRBJ1-3; TRBD1 agrees at 7 bases. V was pared by 2 bases and J by 0 bases, with 1 base of the junction left unmatched. From germline, CDR1 is SGHNT and CDR2 YENEEA. This CDR3 contains 15 residues. The CDR3 region has the DNA TGTGCCAGCAGCTTAAAGGGGGCCTCTGGAAACACCATATATTTT. This gives the protein CASSLKGASGNTIYF.

The chain carries TRBV2 and TRBJ2-2; the D is unclear. CDR3 length equals 11 residues. Germline CDR1 SNHLY, CDR2 FYNNEI. Trimming pared 7 bases from V and 6 bases from J, leaving 6 bases between. The CDR3 region has the DNA TGTGCCAGCACTTATTCCGGGGAGCTGTTTTTT. Protein sequence: CASTYSGELFF.

The CDR3 reads CASSVLGEEPADTQYF. The CDR3, as DNA: TGTGCCAGCAGCGTCCTTGGGGAGGAACCGGCAGATACGCAGTATTTT. This chain uses TRBV7-9 with TRBJ2-3; maybe TRBD2 (6 bases). Germline values: CDR1 SEHNR, CDR2 FQNEAQ (reference sequence). The V and J ends lost 5 bases and 4 bases respectively, with 19 bases between them. The CDR3 contains 16 residues.

The chain combines TRBV9 with TRBJ2-1; the D gene is possibly TRBD2 (6 bases). V lost 0 bases and J 5 bases, leaving 24 bases between the germline ends. Germline loops: CDR1 SGDLS, CDR2 YYNGEE. This CDR3 spans 19 amino acids. CDR3 sequence (DNA): TGTGCCAGCAGCGTAGATTCGCCATTCCTCGGGAGTCCGGACAATGAGCAGTTCTTC. Protein product: CASSVDSPFLGSPDNEQFF.

The chain joins TRBV7-3 to TRBJ2-7; D ambiguous. The germline V gene encodes CDR1 SGHTA and CDR2 FQGTGA. The CDR3 runs 15 residues. V was clipped by 1 base and J by 2 bases, with 12 bases between them. CDR3 nucleotides: TGTGCCAGCAGCTTAAGGTTTGGCCAAGCCTACGAGCAGTACTTC. As protein: CASSLRFGQAYEQYF.

This clone was counted a single time. V gene TRBV7-8 combines with J gene TRBJ1-2, with D maybe TRBD1 (6 bases). CDR3 length: 15 residues. Trimming removed 1 base at V and 7 bases at J, with 16 bases between. Germline V gives CDR1 SGHVS, CDR2 FQNEAQ. The CDR3 DNA is TGTGCCAGCAGCTTAGAAGGACAGCCATCTAGTGGCTACACCTTC. Its translation: CASSLEGQPSSGYTF.

In this sample, this clone turned up once. The chain employs TRBV2 and TRBJ2-1, with 7 bases fitting TRBD1. Germline CDR1 is SNHLY and CDR2 is FYNNEI. Losses at the gene ends were 6 bases for V and 0 bases for J; bases not matched to a gene: 5. The CDR3 consists of 15 residues. As DNA, the CDR3 is TGTGCCAGCAGCGGGGACAGTCGCTCCTACAATGAGCAGTTCTTC. Its protein is CASSGDSRSYNEQFF. The variable domain in full, with the rest retrieved from reference TRBV2 and TRBJ2-1, is EPEVTQTPSHQVTQMGQEVILRCVPISNHLYFYWYRQILGQKVEFLVSFYNNEISEKSEIFDDQFSVERPDGSNFTLKIRSTKLEDSAMYFCASSGDSRSYNEQFFGPGTRLTVL.